This is a list of T cell receptor beta chains from one sample in a study of T cell responses to AZD1222 COVID-19 vaccine. The repertoire was sequenced with immunoSEQ multiplex PCR; TCRdb's copy has only in-frame clones and lacks some. The sample comprises 90,000 to 150,000 clones, around nine tenths of which are singletons, and under 4.5% rests with the top ten. The sample here was peripheral blood, taken 28 days after the second dose of the MenACWY control vaccine. The receptor source for this set is an adult who received the MenACWY meningococcal vaccine as a control. CDR3s include the opening cysteine and the closing phenylalanine or tryptophan. The order of the fields is CDR3 length, J gene, D gene, clone size, V gene, CDR3 protein, CDR3 DNA. The D gene is left open where the match is weak. Size is omitted from some rows. Given values are once, few, many or a class for expanded clones.

13	TRBJ2-1	-	-	TRBV5-1	CASSLVGYNEQFF	TGCGCCAGCAGCTTGGTAGGGTACAATGAGCAGTTCTTC
13	TRBJ2-7	TRBD2	-	TRBV18	CASSQAGVHEQYF	TGTGCCAGCTCACAAGCGGGAGTCCACGAGCAGTACTTC
16	TRBJ2-7	TRBD2	-	TRBV7-2	CASSSPHLAGTYEQYF	TGTGCCAGCAGCTCCCCCCACCTAGCGGGAACCTACGAGCAGTACTTC
14	TRBJ1-6	-	-	TRBV7-8	CASSLAKGGSPLHF	TGTGCCAGCAGCTTAGCGAAGGGGGGTTCACCCCTCCACTTT
15	TRBJ1-4	-	-	TRBV3-1/TRBV3-2	CASSQDSRGGEKLFF	TGTGCCAGCAGCCAAGATTCAAGGGGGGGAGAAAAACTGTTTTTT
19	TRBJ2-7	-	-	TRBV7-9	CASSPPWTGRRAGIYEQYF	TGTGCCAGCAGCCCGCCTTGGACAGGCCGGCGAGCGGGGATCTACGAGCAGTACTTC
15	TRBJ2-7	TRBD2	-	TRBV28	CASSSQSGSTYEQYF	TGTGCCAGCAGTTCCCAGAGCGGGAGTACCTACGAGCAGTACTTC
18	TRBJ2-7	-	-	TRBV5-1	CASSLVGTVGGTRREQYF	TGCGCCAGCAGCTTGGTAGGGACAGTGGGGGGAACCAGGCGGGAGCAGTACTTC
13	TRBJ2-1	TRBD2	-	TRBV2	CASTRGAYNEQFF	TGTGCCAGCACTCGGGGGGCCTACAATGAGCAGTTCTTC
15	TRBJ1-2	TRBD1	-	TRBV28	CASSIGTGPLHGYTF	TGTGCCAGCAGTATCGGGACAGGACCTCTTCATGGCTACACCTTC
15	TRBJ1-5	-	once	TRBV6-6	CASSLRDGSNQPQHF	TGTGCCAGCAGTCTCCGGGACGGTAGCAATCAGCCCCAGCATTTT
17	TRBJ1-6	TRBD1	-	TRBV18	CASSPPGTGVLNSPLHF	TGTGCCAGCTCACCACCGGGGACAGGGGTTTTGAATTCACCCCTCCACTTT
14	TRBJ2-1	TRBD1	-	TRBV30	CAWEIKTGVDEQFF	TGTGCCTGGGAAATAAAGACAGGGGTGGATGAGCAGTTCTTC
11	TRBJ2-1	-	-	TRBV3-1/TRBV3-2	CASSQEAEQFF	TGTGCCAGCAGCCAAGAGGCTGAGCAGTTCTTC
13	TRBJ1-5	-	few	TRBV2	CASRIERDQPQHF	TGTGCCAGCAGAATCGAGAGGGATCAGCCCCAGCATTTT
18	TRBJ1-1	-	-	TRBV7-9	CASSLSTPNREKGPEAFF	TGTGCCAGCAGCCTATCAACCCCAAACAGGGAGAAGGGTCCTGAAGCTTTCTTT
12	TRBJ1-5	-	-	TRBV7-2	CASSPRSEPQHF	TGTGCCAGCAGCCCCCGGTCGGAGCCCCAGCATTTT
17	TRBJ2-2	TRBD1	-	TRBV24-1	CATSDPGGRGYTGELFF	TGTGCCACCAGTGACCCCGGTGGCAGGGGGTACACCGGGGAGCTGTTTTTT
10	TRBJ2-1	-	-	TRBV7-9	CASSLTEQFF	TGTGCCAGCAGCTTAACTGAGCAGTTCTTC
14	TRBJ2-3	TRBD1	-	TRBV2	CASRGTGSTDTQYF	TGTGCCAGCAGGGGGACAGGAAGCACAGATACGCAGTATTTT
17	TRBJ1-5	-	-	TRBV28	CASTSPGPDYSNQPQHF	TGTGCCAGCACCTCTCCAGGGCCCGATTATAGCAATCAGCCCCAGCATTTT
14	TRBJ1-1	TRBD1	-	TRBV13	CASSLVTGLAEAFF	TGTGCCAGCAGCTTAGTGACAGGGCTCGCTGAAGCTTTCTTT
15	TRBJ2-2	TRBD2	-	TRBV6-5	CASTSGTSFVGELFF	TGTGCCAGCACCTCCGGGACTAGCTTCGTCGGGGAGCTGTTTTTT
15	TRBJ1-2	TRBD1	once	TRBV18	CASSPGQGKVYGYTF	TGTGCCAGCTCACCCGGACAGGGGAAGGTTTATGGCTACACCTTC
15	TRBJ2-1	TRBD1	-	TRBV3-1/TRBV3-2	CASSQAGQVNNEQFF	TGTGCCAGCAGCCAGGCGGGACAGGTGAACAATGAGCAGTTCTTC
15	TRBJ1-5	-	-	TRBV28	CASRLSETYNQPQHF	TGTGCCAGCAGACTAAGCGAGACCTACAATCAGCCCCAGCATTTT
13	TRBJ2-7	-	-	TRBV28	CASRGPTTGAQYF	TGTGCCAGCAGAGGACCGACCACCGGTGCGCAGTACTTC
11	TRBJ1-4	-	-	TRBV28	CASSSDEKLFF	TGTGCCAGCAGTTCGGATGAAAAACTGTTTTTT
15	TRBJ1-1	TRBD1	-	TRBV6-5	CASSPPGQGAAEAFF	TGTGCCAGCAGTCCACCCGGACAGGGGGCCGCTGAAGCTTTCTTT
12	TRBJ1-2	-	-	TRBV19	CASSIIGDGYTF	TGTGCCAGTAGTATTATCGGGGATGGCTACACCTTC
15	TRBJ2-2	TRBD1	-	TRBV19	CASSRTGANTGELFF	TGTGCCAGTAGTCGGACAGGCGCGAACACCGGGGAGCTGTTTTTT
16	TRBJ2-3	TRBD2	-	TRBV9	CASSVGAGEGTDTQYF	TGTGCCAGCAGCGTAGGGGCGGGAGAAGGCACAGATACGCAGTATTTT
15	TRBJ2-2	-	-	TRBV7-7	CASSGIPSNTGELFF	TGTGCCAGCAGTGGTATACCCTCGAACACCGGGGAGCTGTTTTTT
14	TRBJ1-1	-	-	TRBV6-5	CASSPTGLNTEAFF	TGTGCCAGCAGTCCGACAGGATTGAACACTGAAGCTTTCTTT
16	TRBJ1-4	TRBD1	few	TRBV19	CASSIGTGDGNEKLFF	TGTGCCAGTAGTATTGGGACAGGGGATGGGAATGAAAAACTGTTTTTT
13	TRBJ2-7	TRBD1	-	TRBV19	CASSRGTVYQQYF	TGTGCCAGTAGCAGGGGGACCGTCTACCAGCAGTACTTC
14	TRBJ2-5	-	-	TRBV5-6	CASSLGRGKVTQYF	TGTGCCAGCAGCTTGGGGCGAGGGAAGGTGACCCAGTACTTC
15	TRBJ2-5	TRBD2	-	TRBV10-2	CASTWGAGGRETQYF	TGCGCCAGCACTTGGGGCGCGGGGGGGCGAGAGACCCAGTACTTC
17	TRBJ1-6	-	-	TRBV7-8	CASSLYDRSSYNSPLHF	TGTGCCAGCAGCTTATACGACAGGAGCTCCTATAATTCACCCCTCCACTTT
14	TRBJ2-5	-	-	TRBV15	CATSRDRGEETQYF	TGTGCCACCAGCAGAGATAGAGGGGAAGAGACCCAGTACTTC
13	TRBJ2-1	-	-	TRBV29-1	CSVEEVSRAEQFF	TGCAGCGTTGAAGAGGTCAGTCGCGCTGAGCAGTTCTTC
13	TRBJ2-2	-	-	TRBV19	CASCAGLAGELFF	TGTGCCTCTTGCGCAGGGTTGGCCGGGGAGCTGTTTTTT
15	TRBJ2-3	-	once	TRBV19	CASSIWRGPTDTQYF	TGTGCCAGTAGTATATGGAGGGGCCCCACAGATACGCAGTATTTT
14	TRBJ2-1	-	-	TRBV19	CASSIDGSYNEQFF	TGTGCCAGTAGTATAGATGGGTCTTACAATGAGCAGTTCTTC
13	TRBJ2-5	-	once	TRBV4-1	CASSQGFQETQYF	TGCGCCAGCAGCCAAGGGTTTCAGGAGACCCAGTACTTC
18	TRBJ2-2	TRBD2	once	TRBV3-1/TRBV3-2	CASSQRGSSGRNTGELFF	TGTGCCAGCAGCCAACGCGGTTCGAGCGGGAGGAACACCGGGGAGCTGTTTTTT
17	TRBJ2-2	TRBD1	few	TRBV6-6	CASSRGQGIVDTGELFF	TGTGCCAGCAGTCGAGGACAGGGTATCGTTGACACCGGGGAGCTGTTTTTT
11	TRBJ2-1	-	-	TRBV7-9	CASSFNNEQFF	TGTGCCAGCAGCTTTAACAATGAGCAGTTCTTC
17	TRBJ1-4	TRBD1	-	TRBV5-1	CASSLDRGGYENEKLFF	TGCGCCAGCAGCTTGGACAGGGGCGGGTATGAAAATGAAAAACTGTTTTTT
18	TRBJ1-5	-	-	TRBV7-8	CASSLVSGAGYSNQPQHF	TGTGCCAGCAGCTTAGTGTCCGGGGCCGGCTATAGCAATCAGCCCCAGCATTTT
18	TRBJ2-1	TRBD2	-	TRBV5-1	CASSLALAGGKAYNEQFF	TGCGCCAGCAGCTTAGCTCTAGCGGGGGGGAAGGCCTACAATGAGCAGTTCTTC
14	TRBJ1-2	TRBD1	few	TRBV7-9	CASSLAAGGYGYTF	TGTGCCAGCAGCTTAGCTGCAGGGGGCTATGGCTACACCTTC
16	TRBJ1-3	-	-	TRBV25-1	CASSDPSLAPGNTIYF	TGTGCCAGCAGTGATCCTTCCCTAGCCCCCGGAAACACCATATATTTT
16	TRBJ1-4	TRBD1	-	TRBV29-1	CSVGGGTGVTNEKLFF	TGCAGCGTCGGCGGTGGGACAGGGGTGACTAATGAAAAACTGTTTTTT
14	TRBJ2-2	-	-	TRBV9	CASTPGVNTGELFF	TGTGCCAGCACCCCGGGGGTTAACACCGGGGAGCTGTTTTTT
17	TRBJ2-5	TRBD2	-	TRBV24-1	CATSDPNEGQGGETQYF	TGTGCCACCAGTGATCCAAACGAAGGGCAGGGAGGGGAGACCCAGTACTTC
15	TRBJ2-2	-	-	TRBV2	CASSSGQHFRGELFF	TGTGCCAGCAGTTCAGGACAGCATTTTAGGGGGGAGCTGTTTTTT